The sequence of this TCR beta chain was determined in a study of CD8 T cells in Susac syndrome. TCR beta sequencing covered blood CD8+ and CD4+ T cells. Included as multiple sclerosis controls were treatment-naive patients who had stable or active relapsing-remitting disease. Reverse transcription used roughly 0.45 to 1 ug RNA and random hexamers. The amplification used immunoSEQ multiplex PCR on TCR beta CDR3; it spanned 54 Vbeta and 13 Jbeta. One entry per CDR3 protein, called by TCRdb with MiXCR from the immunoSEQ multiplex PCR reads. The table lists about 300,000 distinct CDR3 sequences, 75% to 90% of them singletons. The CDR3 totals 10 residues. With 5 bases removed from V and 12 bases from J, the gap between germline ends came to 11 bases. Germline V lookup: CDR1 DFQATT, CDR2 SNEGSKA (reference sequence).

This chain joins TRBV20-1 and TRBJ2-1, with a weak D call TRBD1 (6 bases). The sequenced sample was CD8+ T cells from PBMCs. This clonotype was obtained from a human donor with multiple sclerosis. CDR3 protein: CSASTGWQFF. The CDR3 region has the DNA TGCAGTGCTTCCACAGGGTGGCAGTTCTTC.